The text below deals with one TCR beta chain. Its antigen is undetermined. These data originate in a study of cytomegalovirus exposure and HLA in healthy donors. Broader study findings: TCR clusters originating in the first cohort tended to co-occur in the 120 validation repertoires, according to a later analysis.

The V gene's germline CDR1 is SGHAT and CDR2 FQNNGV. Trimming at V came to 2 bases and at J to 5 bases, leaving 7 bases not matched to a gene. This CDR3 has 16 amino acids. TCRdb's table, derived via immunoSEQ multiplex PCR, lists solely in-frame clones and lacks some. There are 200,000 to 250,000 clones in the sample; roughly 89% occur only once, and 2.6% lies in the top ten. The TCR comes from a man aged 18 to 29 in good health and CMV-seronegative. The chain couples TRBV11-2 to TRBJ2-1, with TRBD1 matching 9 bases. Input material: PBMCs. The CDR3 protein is CASSLLGGQGHNEQFF. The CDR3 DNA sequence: TGTGCCAGCAGCTTACTGGGGGGACAGGGACACAATGAGCAGTTCTTC.